A single sample gave rise to the 24 T cell receptor beta chains below, sequenced in a study of T-cell reconstitution after alpha-beta-depleted transplantation in children. The authors prepared the TCRbeta library with unique molecular identifiers. TCRdb passed the PCR reads through MiXCR, listing each CDR3 protein once. The repertoire holds about 240,000 distinct CDR3 sequences, about 11% seen once, with over 2% in the top ten. Sequenced here: PBMCs from the stem cell graft donor, sampled from the stem cell graft. These receptors all stem from a human donor who donated a stem cell graft to a child with acute lymphoblastic leukemia.

This clonotype was counted a few times. This chain joins TRBV11-3 and TRBJ1-2; maybe TRBD1 (6 bases). CDR1 is SGHNT and CDR2 is YENEEA in the germline V gene. The germline V and J ends were trimmed by 0 bases and 4 bases, with 12 bases remaining between them. The CDR3 has 15 amino acids. CDR3 sequence (DNA): TGTGCCAGCAGCTTAGATCCCGGCAGGGGCTATGGCTACACCTTC. It translates to CASSLDPGRGYGYTF. The complete variable domain, with remaining parts taken from reference TRBV11-3 and TRBJ1-2, reads EAGVVQSPRYKIIEKKQPVAFWCNPISGHNTLYWYLQNLGQGPELLIRYENEEAVDDSQLPKDRFSAERLKGVDSTLKIQPAELGDSAVYLCASSLDPGRGYGYTFGSGTRLTVV.

This clonotype appeared many times. The V gene is TRBV12-3 or TRBV12-4, the J gene TRBJ2-5; tentatively, D is TRBD1 (7 bases). Trimming stripped 6 bases from V and 1 base from J, with 15 bases between. CDR3 length equals 15 residues. The CDR3 reads CASSQGGQSQETQYF. The DNA of the CDR3 is TGTGCCAGCAGCCAGGGGGGTCAGAGCCAAGAGACCCAGTACTTC.

With respect to this clonotype: A single base separates this from a much larger clone, so it may be a read error. V gene TRBV4-2 combines with J gene TRBJ1-2; possible D gene TRBD1, 6 bases. CDR3 size: 16 residues. The V end was cut by 4 bases, the J end by 1 base, with 16 bases between. Germline V lookup: CDR1 LGHNA, CDR2 YNFKEQ. For the CDR3, the DNA is TGTGCCAGCAGCCGAATTCTCGGACAGAGTAACTATGGCTACACCTTC. As protein: CASSRILGQSNYGYTF.

There are many counts of this clonotype. The genes are TRBV20-1 and TRBJ1-5, with D maybe TRBD1 (6 bases). This CDR3 is built from 13 residues. Germline values: CDR1 DFQATT, CDR2 SNEGSKA (reference sequence). Trimming cost V 3 bases and J 7 bases, with 13 bases left between them. The CDR3 DNA reads TGCAGTGCTAGGAAAGGTGGGGGCCAGCCCCAGCATTTT. This gives the protein CSARKGGGQPQHF.

Turning to this clonotype: This may arise from a read error, as a much more abundant clone is one base away. This chain links TRBV4-2 with TRBJ2-3; D unclear. V gave up 0 bases and J gave up 4 bases, with 11 bases separating them. From germline, CDR1 is LGHNA and CDR2 YNFKEQ. This CDR3 spans 15 amino acids. Written as DNA, the CDR3 is TGTGCCAGCAGCCAAGATAGGGCGACTGCAGATACGCAGTATTTT. As protein: CASSQDRATADTQYF.

This clonotype was counted many times. The V and J genes are TRBV28 and TRBJ1-1; D unclear. The CDR3 is 14 amino acids. Per the germline V gene, CDR1 is MDHEN and CDR2 is SYDVKM. Between the trimmed V and J ends, which lost 0 bases and 1 base, there was a span of 6 bases. The CDR3 DNA is TGTGCCAGCAGTTTATGGCGGGAGAACACTGAAGCTTTCTTT. Translation: CASSLWRENTEAFF.

In its sample, this clonotype was seen many times. The rearrangement links TRBV14 to TRBJ2-2; D gene unclear. Germline V gene lookup returns CDR1 SGHDN and CDR2 FVKESK. This CDR3 is 15 amino acids long. V was shortened by 0 bases and J by 8 bases, with 13 bases between the two germline ends. The CDR3 nucleotides are TGTGCCAGCAGCCAAGATAATACTCCCCCAGGGGAGCTGTTTTTT. Translating gives CASSQDNTPPGELFF.

The sample holds many counts of this clonotype. The gene calls are TRBV5-5 and TRBJ2-5; 7 bases align to TRBD1. The CDR3 is 14 amino acids. V dropped 2 bases and J dropped 3; count of bases not matched to a gene: 4. CDR1 SGHKS and CDR2 YYEKEE come from the germline V gene (reference sequence). In nucleotides, the CDR3 is TGTGCCAGCAGCTTTGCCAGGGGGAAAGAGACCCAGTACTTC. Amino acid sequence: CASSFARGKETQYF.

The rearrangement joins TRBV29-1 to TRBJ2-7; D is ambiguous. Germline V gene data show CDR1 as SQVTM and CDR2 as ANQGSEA. The length of the CDR3 is 11 residues. The V gene lost 3 bases and the J gene lost 6 bases, with 9 bases spanning the gap. The CDR3 DNA is TGCAGCGTTGATCTGGGCTCCGAGCAGTACTTC. This codes for CSVDLGSEQYF.

This clonotype was counted ten times or more. This chain's CDR3 is CASSVRFGDGFEQYF. The DNA of the CDR3 is TGTGCCAGCAGCGTGCGATTTGGGGATGGGTTCGAGCAGTACTTC. This chain links TRBV5-5 with TRBJ2-7; D not certain. This CDR3 has 15 amino acids. Per the germline V gene, CDR1 is SGHKS and CDR2 is YYEKEE (reference sequence). V lost 4 bases and J lost 6, with 20 bases in between.

This clonotype was found once. V and J are TRBV24-1 and TRBJ2-5, with TRBD1 matching over 7 bases. The germline V gene has CDR1 KGHDR and CDR2 SFDVKD. The CDR3 length is 17 residues. The V and J ends lost 4 bases and 4 bases, in that order; junction bases with no gene match: 14. The CDR3: CATSDSPGYKGAETQYF. The CDR3 DNA sequence: TGTGCCACCAGTGACTCGCCGGGATACAAGGGGGCAGAGACCCAGTACTTC.

This clonotype was seen ten or more times. The chain recombines TRBV5-1 with TRBJ2-3; 9 nucleotides line up with TRBD2. The germline CDR1 and CDR2 sequences are SGHRS and YFSETQ. This CDR3 is built from 17 residues. The J segment lost 4 bases and the V segment lost 0 bases, leaving 9 bases of the junction unmatched. Written as DNA, the CDR3 is TGCGCCAGCAGCTTGGCCCCCGGGGCGGGAGGGGCAGATACGCAGTATTTT. This gives the protein CASSLAPGAGGADTQYF.

This clonotype has ten or more counts. This chain uses TRBV28 with TRBJ2-1; 7 nucleotides align to TRBD1. V shed 6 bases, J shed 2 bases, and the junction held 7 bases outside the gene matches. In germline, CDR1 is MDHEN, CDR2 SYDVKM. This CDR3 has 15 amino acids. The DNA of the CDR3 is TGTGCCAGCAGGCCACAGGGGCTCCCCTACAATGAGCAGTTCTTC. Translating gives CASRPQGLPYNEQFF.

This clonotype was counted many times. This rearrangement joins TRBV2 to TRBJ2-7; 7 bases map to TRBD1. Germline V gene lookup returns CDR1 SNHLY and CDR2 FYNNEI. The CDR3 has 14 residues. V was pared by 2 bases and J by 2 bases, with 3 bases of the junction left unmatched. The CDR3 coding sequence is TGTGCCAGCAGTGAATTACAGGGGCCCTACGAGCAGTACTTC. Translating it yields CASSELQGPYEQYF.

In this sample, this clonotype turned up many times. An end of the junction differs from the germline gene, which may be a read error. The chain joins TRBV29-1 to TRBJ1-2, with TRBD1 identical over 12 bases. The CDR3 consists of 11 residues. The germline gives CDR1 SQVTM, CDR2 ANQGSEA. The CDR3: CSVDGGQGACF. CDR3 coding DNA: TGCAGCGTTGATGGGGGACAGGGGGCCTGTTTC.

This clonotype has ten or more counts. The chain links TRBV7-2 to TRBJ1-5; 11 nucleotides line up with TRBD1. V lost 1 base to trimming and J lost 6 bases; unmatched junction nucleotides: 2. The CDR3 has 15 amino acids. Germline V gives CDR1 SGHTA, CDR2 FQGNSA. This chain's CDR3 is CASSLEGQGGQPQHF. The CDR3, as DNA: TGTGCCAGCAGCTTAGAGGGACAGGGGGGTCAGCCCCAGCATTTT.

This clonotype turned up a few times. The chain couples TRBV18 to TRBJ2-7, with D unresolved. This CDR3 has 14 amino acids. The germline V and J ends were trimmed by 2 bases and 5 bases, with 13 bases remaining between them. Per the germline V gene, CDR1 is KGHSH and CDR2 is LQKENI. In nucleotides, the CDR3 is TGTGCCAGCTCACCAGGGGATGGCGGCGACGAGCAGTACTTC. Amino acid sequence: CASSPGDGGDEQYF. Using reference TRBV18 and TRBJ2-7 for the parts outside the CDR3, the full variable domain is NAGVMQNPRHLVRRRGQEARLRCSPMKGHSHVYWYRQLPEEGLKFMVYLQKENIIDESGMPKERFSAEFPKEGPSILRIQQVVRGDSAAYFCASSPGDGGDEQYFGPGTRLTVT.

This clonotype was recorded at least ten times. V is TRBV10-3 and J is TRBJ2-1; no clear D. The CDR3 consists of 12 residues. The V gene's germline CDR1 is ENHRY and CDR2 SYGVKD. V was shortened by 3 bases and J by 8 bases, with 8 bases between the two germline ends. CDR3 residues: CAISDRRDEQFF. In nucleotides, the CDR3 is TGTGCCATCAGTGACAGGCGCGATGAGCAGTTCTTC.

This clonotype was recorded once. This chain connects TRBV27 to TRBJ1-1; TRBD1 agrees at 9 bases. Germline V gene lookup returns CDR1 MNHEY and CDR2 SMNVEV (reference sequence). The CDR3 sequence is 17 residues long. The ends lost 6 bases at V and 2 bases at J; junction bases unmatched: 13. The CDR3 nucleotides read TGTGCCAGCAGCTCTTTAGGACAGGGGATAAGTAACACTGAAGCTTTCTTT. Encoded protein: CASSSLGQGISNTEAFF.

This clonotype was picked up many times. The gene calls are TRBV6-5 and TRBJ2-3; 11 bases are a match to TRBD2. This CDR3 is 16 amino acids long. Germline V gives CDR1 MNHEY, CDR2 SVGAGI. V trimming: 6 bases; J trimming: 5 bases; junction bases outside the gene matches: 10. DNA for the CDR3: TGTGCCAGCAGGATCACCCGTAGCGGGAGGGGAGATACGCAGTATTTT. Translation: CASRITRSGRGDTQYF.

Many counts were recorded for this clonotype. The chain carries TRBV9 and TRBJ2-1; 11 nucleotides line up with TRBD2. From germline, CDR1 is SGDLS and CDR2 YYNGEE. The CDR3 runs 16 residues. Germline trimming cut 3 bases from V and 6 bases from J; bases unmatched to any gene: 8. CDR3 sequence reads: CASSASGTSGPNEQFF. The CDR3 coding sequence is TGTGCCAGCAGCGCGTCCGGGACTAGCGGTCCCAATGAGCAGTTCTTC.

The sample holds many counts of this clonotype. The rearrangement links TRBV3-1 to TRBJ2-5; D is perhaps TRBD1 (5 bases). Trimming stripped 1 base from V and 5 bases from J, with 14 bases between. In germline, CDR1 is LGHDT, CDR2 YNNKEL (reference sequence). This CDR3 contains 15 residues. The CDR3 spells CASSQGAKGWETQYF. The CDR3 bases are TGTGCCAGCAGCCAAGGAGCAAAGGGGTGGGAGACCCAGTACTTC.

This clonotype has a count of ten or more. This chain uses TRBV12-3 or TRBV12-4 with TRBJ2-5, with D tentatively TRBD1 (6 bases). V dropped 6 bases and J dropped 9 bases, with 20 bases sitting between them. The CDR3 extends over 14 amino acids. Written as DNA, the CDR3 is TGTGCCAGCAGGACCTCGGACGGGCACAGGGCCCAGTACTTC. Protein product: CASRTSDGHRAQYF.

This clonotype was found many times. The chain couples TRBV7-9 to TRBJ2-1; 10 bases agree with TRBD2. V shed 0 bases, J shed 8 bases, and the junction held 10 bases outside the gene matches. CDR3 length: 17 residues. Germline V gene data show CDR1 as SEHNR and CDR2 as FQNEAQ (reference sequence). Here the CDR3 reads CASSLAQASGSSDEQFF. The CDR3 DNA sequence: TGTGCCAGCAGCTTAGCGCAGGCTAGCGGGAGTTCGGATGAGCAGTTCTTC.